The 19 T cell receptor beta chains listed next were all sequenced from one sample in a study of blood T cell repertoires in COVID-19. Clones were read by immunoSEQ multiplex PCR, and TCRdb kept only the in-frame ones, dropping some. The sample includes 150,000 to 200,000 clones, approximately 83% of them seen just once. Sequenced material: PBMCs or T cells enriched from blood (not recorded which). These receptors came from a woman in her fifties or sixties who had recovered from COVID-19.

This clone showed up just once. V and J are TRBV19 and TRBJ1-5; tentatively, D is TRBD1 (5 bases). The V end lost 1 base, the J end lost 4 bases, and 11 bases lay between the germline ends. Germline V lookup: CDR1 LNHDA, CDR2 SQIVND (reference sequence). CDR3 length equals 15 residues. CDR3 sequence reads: CASSIGSQVNQPQHF. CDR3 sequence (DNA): TGTGCCAGTAGTATAGGGTCACAGGTTAATCAGCCCCAGCATTTT.

The CDR3 reads CASSPRPGVYLNTEAFF. The CDR3, as DNA: TGTGCCAGCAGCCCTCGTCCGGGGGTCTATTTGAACACTGAAGCTTTCTTT. The genes are TRBV11-2 and TRBJ1-1; possibly TRBD1 for D (5 bases). The CDR3 spans 17 residues. Trimming removed 5 bases at V and 0 bases at J, with 19 bases between. Germline CDR1 reads SGHAT; CDR2 reads FQNNGV.

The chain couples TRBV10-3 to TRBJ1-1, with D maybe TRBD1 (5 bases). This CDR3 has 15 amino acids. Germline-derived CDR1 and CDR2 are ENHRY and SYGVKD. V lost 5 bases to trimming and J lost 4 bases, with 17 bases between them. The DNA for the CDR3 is TGTGCCATCAGTCCTTCTGGCAGGGAGGGCACTGAAGCTTTCTTT. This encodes CAISPSGREGTEAFF.

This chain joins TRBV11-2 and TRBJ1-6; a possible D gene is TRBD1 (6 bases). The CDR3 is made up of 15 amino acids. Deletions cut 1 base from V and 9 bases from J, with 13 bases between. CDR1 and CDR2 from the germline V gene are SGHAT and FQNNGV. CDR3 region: CASSLGVRDTSPLHF. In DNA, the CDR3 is TGTGCCAGCAGCTTAGGCGTCCGGGACACTTCACCCCTCCACTTT. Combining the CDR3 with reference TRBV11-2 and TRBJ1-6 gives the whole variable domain EAGVAQSPRYKIIEKRQSVAFWCNPISGHATLYWYQQILGQGPKLLIQFQNNGVVDDSQLPKDRFSAERLKGVDSTLKIQPAKLEDSAVYLCASSLGVRDTSPLHFGNGTRLTVT.

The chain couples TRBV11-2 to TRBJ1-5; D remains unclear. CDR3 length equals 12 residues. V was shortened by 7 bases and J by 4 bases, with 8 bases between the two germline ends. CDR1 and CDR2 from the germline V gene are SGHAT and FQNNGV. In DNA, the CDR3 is TGTGCCAGCACCCACCGGAATCAGCCCCAGCATTTT. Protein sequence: CASTHRNQPQHF.

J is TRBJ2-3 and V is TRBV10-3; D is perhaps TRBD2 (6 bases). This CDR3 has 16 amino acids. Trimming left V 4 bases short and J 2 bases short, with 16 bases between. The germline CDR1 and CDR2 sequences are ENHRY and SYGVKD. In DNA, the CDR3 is TGTGCCATCAGTGGGAGGAGCGGCGGGGTCACAGATACGCAGTATTTT. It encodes CAISGRSGGVTDTQYF.

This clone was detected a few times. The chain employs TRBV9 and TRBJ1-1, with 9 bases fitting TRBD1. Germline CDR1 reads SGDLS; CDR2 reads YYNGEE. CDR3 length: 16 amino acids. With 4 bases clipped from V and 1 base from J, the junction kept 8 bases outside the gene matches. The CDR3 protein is CASSPPGQGKNTEAFF. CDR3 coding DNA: TGTGCCAGCAGCCCCCCGGGACAGGGAAAGAACACTGAAGCTTTCTTT. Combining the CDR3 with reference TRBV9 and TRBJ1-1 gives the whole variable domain DSGVTQTPKHLITATGQRVTLRCSPRSGDLSVYWYQQSLDQGLQFLIQYYNGEERAKGNILERFSAQQFPDLHSELNLSSLELGDSALYFCASSPPGQGKNTEAFFGQGTRLTVV.

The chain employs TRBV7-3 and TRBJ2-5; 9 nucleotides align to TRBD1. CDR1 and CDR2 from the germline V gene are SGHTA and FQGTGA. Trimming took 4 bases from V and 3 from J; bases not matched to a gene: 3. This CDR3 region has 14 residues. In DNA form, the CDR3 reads TGTGCCAGCAGCTCGACAGGGGGGGAAGAGACCCAGTACTTC. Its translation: CASSSTGGEETQYF. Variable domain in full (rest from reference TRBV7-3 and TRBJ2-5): GAGVSQTPSNKVTEKGKYVELRCDPISGHTALYWYRQSLGQGPEFLIYFQGTGAADDSGLPNDRFFAVRPEGSVSTLKIQRTERGDSAVYLCASSSTGGEETQYFGPGTRLLVL.

The CDR3 nucleotides read TGTGCCAGTAGTAGTCAGGGGGCTCTGGAAGCTTTCTTT. Translating it yields CASSSQGALEAFF. V and J are TRBV19 and TRBJ1-1; TRBD1 agrees at 8 bases. Germline CDR1 reads LNHDA; CDR2 reads SQIVND (reference sequence). The CDR3 extends over 13 amino acids. V shed 4 bases and J 8 bases; nucleotides not matched to a gene: 6.

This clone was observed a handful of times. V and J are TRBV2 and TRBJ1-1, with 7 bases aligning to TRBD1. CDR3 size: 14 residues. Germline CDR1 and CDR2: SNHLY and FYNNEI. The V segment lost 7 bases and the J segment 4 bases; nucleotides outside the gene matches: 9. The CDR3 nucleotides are TGTGCCAGCATGGGGGACAGCCCGATCACTGAAGCTTTCTTT. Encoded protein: CASMGDSPITEAFF.

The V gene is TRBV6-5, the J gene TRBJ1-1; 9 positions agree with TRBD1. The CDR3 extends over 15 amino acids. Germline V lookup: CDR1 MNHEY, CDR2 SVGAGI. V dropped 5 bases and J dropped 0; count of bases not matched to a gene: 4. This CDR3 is CASSPTGGLNTEAFF. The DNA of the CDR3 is TGTGCCAGCAGTCCGACAGGGGGTTTGAACACTGAAGCTTTCTTT.

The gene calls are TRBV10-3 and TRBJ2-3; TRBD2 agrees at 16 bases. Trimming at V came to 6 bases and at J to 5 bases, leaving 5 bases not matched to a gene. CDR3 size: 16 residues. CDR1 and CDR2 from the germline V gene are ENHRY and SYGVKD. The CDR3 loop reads CAISMGLAGGEDTQYF. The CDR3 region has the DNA TGTGCCATCAGCATGGGACTAGCGGGGGGGGAAGATACGCAGTATTTT.

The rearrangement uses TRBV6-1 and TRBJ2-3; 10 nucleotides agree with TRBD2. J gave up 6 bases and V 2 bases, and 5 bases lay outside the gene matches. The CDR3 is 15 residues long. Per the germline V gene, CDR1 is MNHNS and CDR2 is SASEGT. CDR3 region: CASSETSGILDTQYF. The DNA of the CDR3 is TGTGCCAGCAGTGAAACTAGCGGGATATTGGATACGCAGTATTTT.

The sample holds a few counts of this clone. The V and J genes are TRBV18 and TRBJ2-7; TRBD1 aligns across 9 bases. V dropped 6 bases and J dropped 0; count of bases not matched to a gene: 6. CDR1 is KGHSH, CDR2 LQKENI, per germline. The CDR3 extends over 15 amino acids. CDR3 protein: CASSIGQGSSYEQYF. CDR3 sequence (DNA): TGTGCCAGCTCTATAGGACAGGGGAGCTCCTACGAGCAGTACTTC. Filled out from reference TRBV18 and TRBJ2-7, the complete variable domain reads NAGVMQNPRHLVRRRGQEARLRCSPMKGHSHVYWYRQLPEEGLKFMVYLQKENIIDESGMPKERFSAEFPKEGPSILRIQQVVRGDSAAYFCASSIGQGSSYEQYFGPGTRLTVT.

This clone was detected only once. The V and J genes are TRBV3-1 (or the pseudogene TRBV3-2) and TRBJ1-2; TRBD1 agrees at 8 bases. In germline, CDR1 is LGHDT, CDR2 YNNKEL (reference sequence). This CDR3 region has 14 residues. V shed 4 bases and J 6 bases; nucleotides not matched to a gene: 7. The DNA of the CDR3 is TGTGCCAGCAGCCTACGACAGGGGTGGGATGGCTACACCTTC. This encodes CASSLRQGWDGYTF.

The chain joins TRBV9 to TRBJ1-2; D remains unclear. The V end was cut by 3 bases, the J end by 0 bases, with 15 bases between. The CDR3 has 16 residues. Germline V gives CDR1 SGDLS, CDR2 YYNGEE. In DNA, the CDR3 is TGTGCCAGCAGCGCCCACCTGGAGGGTACTAACTATGGCTACACCTTC. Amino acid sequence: CASSAHLEGTNYGYTF. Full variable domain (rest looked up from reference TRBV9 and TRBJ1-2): DSGVTQTPKHLITATGQRVTLRCSPRSGDLSVYWYQQSLDQGLQFLIQYYNGEERAKGNILERFSAQQFPDLHSELNLSSLELGDSALYFCASSAHLEGTNYGYTFGSGTRLTVV.

The CDR3 coding sequence is TGTGCCAGCAGCACGAGGGGGCCGGGTACTGAAGCTTTCTTT. This encodes CASSTRGPGTEAFF. The chain carries TRBV7-9 and TRBJ1-1; 7 nucleotides match TRBD1. V shed 5 bases, J shed 5 bases, and the junction held 8 bases outside the gene matches. The CDR3 runs to 14 residues. Germline V gene lookup returns CDR1 SEHNR and CDR2 FQNEAQ (reference sequence).

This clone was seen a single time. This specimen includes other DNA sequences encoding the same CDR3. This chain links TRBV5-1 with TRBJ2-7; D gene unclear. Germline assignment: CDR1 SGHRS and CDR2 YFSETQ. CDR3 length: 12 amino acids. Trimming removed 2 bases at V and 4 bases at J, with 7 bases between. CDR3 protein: CASSLGVYEQYF. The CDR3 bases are TGCGCCAGCAGCTTAGGAGTATACGAGCAGTACTTC.

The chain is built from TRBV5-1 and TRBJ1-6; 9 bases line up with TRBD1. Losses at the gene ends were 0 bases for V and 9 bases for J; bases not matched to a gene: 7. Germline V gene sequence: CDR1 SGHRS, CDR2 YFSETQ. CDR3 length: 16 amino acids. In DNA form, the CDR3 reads TGCGCCAGCAGCTTGGGGGTACAGGGGGCGCGTTCACCCCTCCACTTT. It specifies CASSLGVQGARSPLHF. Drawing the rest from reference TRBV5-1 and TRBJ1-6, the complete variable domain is KAGVTQTPRYLIKTRGQQVTLSCSPISGHRSVSWYQQTPGQGLQFLFEYFSETQRNKGNFPGRFSGRQFSNSRSEMNVSTLELGDSALYLCASSLGVQGARSPLHFGNGTRLTVT.